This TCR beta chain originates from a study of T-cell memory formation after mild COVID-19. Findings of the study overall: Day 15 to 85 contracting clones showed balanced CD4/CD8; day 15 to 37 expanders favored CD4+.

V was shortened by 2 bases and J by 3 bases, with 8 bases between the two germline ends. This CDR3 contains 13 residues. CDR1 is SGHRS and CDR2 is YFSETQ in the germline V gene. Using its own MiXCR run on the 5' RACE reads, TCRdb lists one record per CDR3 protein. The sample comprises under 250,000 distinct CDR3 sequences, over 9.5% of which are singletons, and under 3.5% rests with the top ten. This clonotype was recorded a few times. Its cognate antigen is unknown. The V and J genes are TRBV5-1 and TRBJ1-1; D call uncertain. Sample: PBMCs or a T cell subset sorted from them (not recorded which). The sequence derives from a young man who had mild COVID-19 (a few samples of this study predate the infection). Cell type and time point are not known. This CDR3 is CASSLASDTEAFF. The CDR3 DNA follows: TGCGCCAGCAGCTTAGCGTCAGACACTGAAGCTTTCTTT.